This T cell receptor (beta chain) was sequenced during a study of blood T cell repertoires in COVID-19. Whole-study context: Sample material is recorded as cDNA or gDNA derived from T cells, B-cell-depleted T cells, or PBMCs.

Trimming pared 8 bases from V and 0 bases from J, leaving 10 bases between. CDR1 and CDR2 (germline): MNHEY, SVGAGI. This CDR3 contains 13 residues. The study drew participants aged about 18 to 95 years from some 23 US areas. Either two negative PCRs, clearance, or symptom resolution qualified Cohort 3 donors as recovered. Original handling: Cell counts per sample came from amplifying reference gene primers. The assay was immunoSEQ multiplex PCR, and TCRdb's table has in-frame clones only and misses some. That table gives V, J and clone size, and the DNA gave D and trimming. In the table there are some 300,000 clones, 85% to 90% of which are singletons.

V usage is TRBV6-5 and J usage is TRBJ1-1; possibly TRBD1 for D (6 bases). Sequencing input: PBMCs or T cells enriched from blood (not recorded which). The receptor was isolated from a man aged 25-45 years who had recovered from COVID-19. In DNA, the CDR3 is TGTGCCAGCGGGTCAGGGGTGAACACTGAAGCTTTCTTT. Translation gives CASGSGVNTEAFF.